Presented here are 14 T cell receptor beta chains from one specimen sequenced in a study of tumour-infiltrating T cells in Burkitt lymphoma. Clones were read by immunoSEQ multiplex PCR, and TCRdb kept only the in-frame ones, dropping some. The table lists about 1,400 clones, approximately 94% of them singletons. Material for sequencing was tumor tissue. The receptor set was obtained from a human donor with diffuse large B-cell lymphoma.

The chain combines TRBV13 with TRBJ2-1; weak D call: TRBD1 (6 bases). The germline V gene encodes CDR1 PRHDT and CDR2 FYEKMQ (reference sequence). Trimming took 5 bases from V and 3 from J, leaving 11 bases between them. The CDR3 is 14 amino acids. The CDR3 spells CASSHMTGYNEQFF. CDR3 DNA: TGTGCCAGCAGCCACATGACAGGCTACAATGAGCAGTTCTTC.

The J gene is TRBJ2-6, the V gene TRBV5-1, with D perhaps matching TRBD1 or TRBD2 (5 bases each). The CDR3 length is 16 residues. Germline V lookup: CDR1 SGHRS, CDR2 YFSETQ. V lost 3 bases and J lost 3, with 13 bases in between. The CDR3 reads CASSYNQGDGANVLTF. DNA for the CDR3: TGCGCCAGCAGCTATAATCAGGGAGATGGGGCCAACGTCCTGACTTTC.

This chain connects TRBV6-1 to TRBJ2-7; tentatively, D is TRBD1 or TRBD2 (5 bases each). V lost 4 bases and J 0 bases, leaving 13 bases between the germline ends. CDR3 size: 15 residues. Germline V gene data show CDR1 as MNHNS and CDR2 as SASEGT. In DNA form, the CDR3 reads TGTGCCAGCAGTGGGGGACCTCCAAGCTCCTACGAGCAGTACTTC. Protein sequence: CASSGGPPSSYEQYF.

DNA for the CDR3: TGCGCCAGCAGCCACACTACCGGGGACTACGAGCAGTACTTC. Translated: CASSHTTGDYEQYF. The V gene is TRBV4-1, the J gene TRBJ2-7; possibly TRBD2 for D (5 bases). This CDR3 comprises 14 residues. The V end was cut by 3 bases, the J end by 3 bases, with 12 bases between. Germline loops: CDR1 MGHRA, CDR2 YSYEKL.

The table lists this clone with a count of one. The V call is TRBV12-5, the J call TRBJ2-7; D is perhaps TRBD2 (6 bases). The ends were cut back, 0 bases at V and 5 bases at J, with 17 bases in the middle. The V gene's germline CDR1 is LGHNT and CDR2 FRNRAP. The CDR3 extends over 16 amino acids. CDR3: CASGLVRQGGWDEQYF. CDR3 bases: TGTGCTAGTGGTTTGGTACGGCAGGGAGGCTGGGACGAGCAGTACTTC.

This sequence joins TRBV20-1 and TRBJ2-7, with D possibly TRBD2 on 6 matching bases. The CDR3 is 11 residues long. Germline loops: CDR1 DFQATT, CDR2 SNEGSKA (reference sequence). V was clipped by 4 bases and J by 6 bases, with 10 bases between them. CDR3 nucleotide sequence: TGCAGTGCTAATGGGGGAGGCGAGCAGTACTTC. Residues: CSANGGGEQYF.

The rearrangement links TRBV10-1 to TRBJ1-1; perhaps TRBD1 as D (5 bases). Germline CDR1 WNHNN, CDR2 SYGVQD (reference sequence). The V end lost 5 bases, the J end lost 5 bases, and 12 bases lay between the germline ends. The CDR3 is 13 residues long. This CDR3 is CASSPSDTTEAFF. In DNA, the CDR3 is TGCGCCAGCAGTCCTTCGGACACGACTGAAGCTTTCTTT.

The chain joins TRBV6-5 to TRBJ2-1; no firm D call. The CDR3 length is 16 residues. Per germline, CDR1 MNHEY and CDR2 SVGAGI. The V end was cut by 3 bases, the J end by 8 bases, with 20 bases between. The CDR3, as DNA: TGTGCCAGCAGTTATGATTGGATGGCTCTATGGGATGAGCAGTTCTTC. It codes for CASSYDWMALWDEQFF.

The CDR3 loop reads CASSLGRLETQYF. The CDR3 DNA reads TGTGCCAGCAGCTTGGGCCGACTAGAGACCCAGTACTTC. This chain connects TRBV5-5 to TRBJ2-5; D gene unclear. V was shortened by 0 bases and J by 4 bases, with 7 bases between the two germline ends. The germline gives CDR1 SGHKS, CDR2 YYEKEE (reference sequence). CDR3 length: 13 amino acids. Full variable domain (remainder filled in from reference TRBV5-5 and TRBJ2-5): DAGVTQSPTHLIKTRGQQVTLRCSPISGHKSVSWYQQVLGQGPQFIFQYYEKEERGRGNFPDRFSARQFPNYSSELNVNALLLGDSALYLCASSLGRLETQYFGPGTRLLVL.

The CDR3 region is CASSGPGDEQYF. In DNA, the CDR3 is TGTGCCAGCTCCGGACCAGGTGACGAGCAGTACTTC. The rearrangement uses TRBV28 and TRBJ2-7; D not certain. CDR1 and CDR2 from the germline V gene are MDHEN and SYDVKM. This CDR3 has 12 residues. V shed 8 bases and J shed 5 bases, with 13 bases lying between them. The full variable domain, in which reference TRBV28 and TRBJ2-7 provide the parts outside the CDR3, is DVKVTQSSRYLVKRTGEKVFLECVQDMDHENMFWYRQDPGLGLRLIYFSYDVKMKEKGDIPEGYSVSREKKERFSLILESASTNQTSMYLCASSGPGDEQYFGPGTRLTVT.

The chain recombines TRBV4-3 with TRBJ1-1; D ambiguous. The CDR3 covers 16 residues. Trimming took off 0 bases at V and 6 bases at J, with 17 bases between the two ends. Germline values: CDR1 LGHNA, CDR2 YSLEER. The CDR3 here is CASSQDAQRPTSEAFF. In DNA, the CDR3 is TGCGCCAGCAGCCAAGATGCGCAGAGGCCTACATCTGAAGCTTTCTTT.

CDR3 region: CASHWDSPNYGYTF. The CDR3 bases are TGTGCCAGCCATTGGGACAGCCCTAACTATGGCTACACCTTC. This sequence joins TRBV5-6 and TRBJ1-2; 7 bases fit TRBD1. The CDR3 sequence is 14 residues long. Germline V gene sequence: CDR1 SGHDT, CDR2 YYEEEE. Trimming at V came to 7 bases and at J to 0 bases, leaving 6 bases not matched to a gene.

By share, this clone ranks as hyperexpanded. The rearrangement links TRBV6-5 to TRBJ2-2; D is possibly TRBD1 or TRBD2 (5 bases each). The CDR3 is 13 residues long. CDR1 and CDR2 (germline): MNHEY, SVGAGI. Deletions cut 3 bases from V and 9 bases from J, with 11 bases between. The CDR3 DNA reads TGTGCCAGCAGTTATGGGGGAGTCAGGGAGCTGTTTTTT. Its translation is CASSYGGVRELFF.

The chain couples TRBV9 to TRBJ2-2; D not resolved. The CDR3 totals 13 residues. Germline V gene data show CDR1 as SGDLS and CDR2 as YYNGEE. Trimming pared 2 bases from V and 6 bases from J, leaving 8 bases between. The chain's CDR3 is CASSVGGPGELFF. The CDR3 bases are TGTGCCAGCAGCGTTGGTGGGCCCGGGGAGCTGTTTTTT.